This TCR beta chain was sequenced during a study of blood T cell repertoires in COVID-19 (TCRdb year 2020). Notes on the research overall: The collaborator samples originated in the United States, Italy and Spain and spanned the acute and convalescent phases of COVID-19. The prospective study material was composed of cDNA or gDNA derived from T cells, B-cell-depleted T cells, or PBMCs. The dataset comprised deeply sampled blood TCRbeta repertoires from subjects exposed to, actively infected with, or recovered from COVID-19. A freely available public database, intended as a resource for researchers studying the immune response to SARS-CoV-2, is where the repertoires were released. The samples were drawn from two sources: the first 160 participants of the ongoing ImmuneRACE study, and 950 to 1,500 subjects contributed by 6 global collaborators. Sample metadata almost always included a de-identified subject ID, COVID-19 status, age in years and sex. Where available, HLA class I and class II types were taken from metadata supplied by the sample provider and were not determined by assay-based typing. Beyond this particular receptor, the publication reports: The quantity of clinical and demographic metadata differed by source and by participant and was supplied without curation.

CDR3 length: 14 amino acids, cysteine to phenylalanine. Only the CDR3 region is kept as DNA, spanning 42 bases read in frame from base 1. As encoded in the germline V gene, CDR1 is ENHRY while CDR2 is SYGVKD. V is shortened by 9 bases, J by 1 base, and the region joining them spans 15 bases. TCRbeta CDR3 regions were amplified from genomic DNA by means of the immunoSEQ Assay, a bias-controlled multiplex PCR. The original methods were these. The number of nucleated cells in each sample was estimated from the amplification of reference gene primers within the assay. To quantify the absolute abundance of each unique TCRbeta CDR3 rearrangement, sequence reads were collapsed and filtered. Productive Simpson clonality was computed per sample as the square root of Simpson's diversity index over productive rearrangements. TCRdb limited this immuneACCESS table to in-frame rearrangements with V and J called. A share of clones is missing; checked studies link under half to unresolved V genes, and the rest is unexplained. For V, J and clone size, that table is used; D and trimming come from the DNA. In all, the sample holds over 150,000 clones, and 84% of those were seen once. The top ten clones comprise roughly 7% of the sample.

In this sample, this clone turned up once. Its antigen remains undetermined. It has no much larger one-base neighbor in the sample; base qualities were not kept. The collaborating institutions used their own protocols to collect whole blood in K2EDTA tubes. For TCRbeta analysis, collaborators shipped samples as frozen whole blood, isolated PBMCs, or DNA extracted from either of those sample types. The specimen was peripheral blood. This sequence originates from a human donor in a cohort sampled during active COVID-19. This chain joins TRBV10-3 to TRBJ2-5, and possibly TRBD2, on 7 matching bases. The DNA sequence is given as TGTGCCATTGGGGGCGGGACTATCCAAGAGACCCAGTACTTC. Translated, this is CAIGGGTIQETQYF.